The clone carrying this TCR beta chain was seen more than once but under ten times. Its antigen is currently unknown. TCRdb called the 5' RACE reads again in MiXCR, with one record for every CDR3 protein. In the table there are some 630,000 distinct CDR3 sequences, 7.1% of which are singletons. The sample belongs to a study of identical twins. Findings of the study overall: Twin pairs' shared out-of-frame alpha sequences were enriched in low generation probability. The study reached conclusions through statistical analysis that was cross-sectional, not following the same donors.

The CDR3 spans 16 residues. The V gene end was trimmed by 0 bases and the J gene end by 6 bases; junction bases not matched to a gene: 8. The germline V gene has CDR1 SGHRS and CDR2 YFSETQ. These data were likewise used in another study, on yellow fever vaccine responses in identical twins.

The chain couples TRBV5-1 to TRBJ2-1; TRBD2 aligns across 8 bases. The TCR was taken from a woman aged 18-35 years in good health. Sequencing was performed on PBMCs. The CDR3 here is CASSLVVTSATNEQFF. The CDR3 DNA sequence: TGCGCCAGCAGCTTGGTCGTGACTAGCGCGACCAATGAGCAGTTCTTC.